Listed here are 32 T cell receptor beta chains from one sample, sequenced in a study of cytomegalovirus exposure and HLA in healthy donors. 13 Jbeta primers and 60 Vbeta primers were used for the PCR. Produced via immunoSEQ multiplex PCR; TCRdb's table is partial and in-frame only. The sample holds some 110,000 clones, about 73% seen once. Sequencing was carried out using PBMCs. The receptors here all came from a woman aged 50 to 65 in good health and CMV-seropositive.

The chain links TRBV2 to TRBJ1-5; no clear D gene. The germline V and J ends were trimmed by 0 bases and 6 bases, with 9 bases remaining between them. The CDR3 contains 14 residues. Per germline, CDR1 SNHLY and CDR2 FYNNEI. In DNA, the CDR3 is TGTGCCAGCAGTGAAGCTACAGATAGTCAGCCCCAGCATTTT. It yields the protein CASSEATDSQPQHF.

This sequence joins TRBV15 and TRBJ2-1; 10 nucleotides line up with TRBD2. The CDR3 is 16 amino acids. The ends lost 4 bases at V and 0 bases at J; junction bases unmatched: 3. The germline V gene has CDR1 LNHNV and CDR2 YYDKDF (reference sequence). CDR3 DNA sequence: TGTGCCACCAGCACCAGACTAGCGGGCTCCTACAATGAGCAGTTCTTC. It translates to CATSTRLAGSYNEQFF.

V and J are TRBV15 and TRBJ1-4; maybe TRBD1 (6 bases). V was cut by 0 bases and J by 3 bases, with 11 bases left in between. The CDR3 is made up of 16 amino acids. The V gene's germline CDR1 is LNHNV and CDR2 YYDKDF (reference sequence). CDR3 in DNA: TGTGCCACCAGCAGAGATCAGGCAGGGGCTAATGAAAAACTGTTTTTT. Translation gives CATSRDQAGANEKLFF.

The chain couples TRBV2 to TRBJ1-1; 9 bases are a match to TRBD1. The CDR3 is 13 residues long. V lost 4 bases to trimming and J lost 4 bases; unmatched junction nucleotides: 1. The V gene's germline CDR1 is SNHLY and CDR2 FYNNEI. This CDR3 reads CASSGQGGTEAFF. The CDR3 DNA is TGTGCCAGCAGTGGACAGGGGGGCACTGAAGCTTTCTTT.

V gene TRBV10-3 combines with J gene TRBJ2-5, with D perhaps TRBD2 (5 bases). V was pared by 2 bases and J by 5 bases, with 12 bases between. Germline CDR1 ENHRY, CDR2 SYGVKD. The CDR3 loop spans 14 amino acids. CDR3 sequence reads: CAISEGLKEETQYF. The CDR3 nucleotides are TGTGCCATCAGTGAGGGACTTAAGGAGGAGACCCAGTACTTC.

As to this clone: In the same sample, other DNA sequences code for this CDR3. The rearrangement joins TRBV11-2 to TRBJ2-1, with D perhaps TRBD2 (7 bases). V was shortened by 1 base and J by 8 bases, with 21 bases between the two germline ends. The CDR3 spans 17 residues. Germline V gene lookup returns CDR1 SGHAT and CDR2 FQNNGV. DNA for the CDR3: TGTGCCAGCAGCTTAGGACTGGGGGGGGGCAGGTTCCATGAGCAGTTCTTC. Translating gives CASSLGLGGGRFHEQFF.

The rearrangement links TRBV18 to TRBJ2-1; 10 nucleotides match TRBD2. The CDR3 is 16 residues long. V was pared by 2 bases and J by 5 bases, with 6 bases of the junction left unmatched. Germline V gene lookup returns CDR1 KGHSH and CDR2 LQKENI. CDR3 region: CASSPTLAGVHNEQFF. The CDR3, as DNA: TGTGCCAGCTCACCAACCCTAGCGGGGGTCCACAATGAGCAGTTCTTC.

The CDR3 bases are TGTGCCAGCAGCAAAAACAGGGAGGGTTTGACAGATACGCAGTATTTT. This encodes CASSKNREGLTDTQYF. This chain connects TRBV7-9 to TRBJ2-3, with a tentative D call TRBD2 (7 bases). The CDR3 totals 16 residues. Germline V gives CDR1 SEHNR, CDR2 FQNEAQ (reference sequence). V was cut by 5 bases and J by 3 bases, with 18 bases left in between.

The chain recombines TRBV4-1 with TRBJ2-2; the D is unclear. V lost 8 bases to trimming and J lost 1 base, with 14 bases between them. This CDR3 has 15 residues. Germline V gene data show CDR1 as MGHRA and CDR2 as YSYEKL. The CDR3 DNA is TGCGCCAGCGCCATTTTGGGCCAGAACACCGGGGAGCTGTTTTTT. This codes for CASAILGQNTGELFF.

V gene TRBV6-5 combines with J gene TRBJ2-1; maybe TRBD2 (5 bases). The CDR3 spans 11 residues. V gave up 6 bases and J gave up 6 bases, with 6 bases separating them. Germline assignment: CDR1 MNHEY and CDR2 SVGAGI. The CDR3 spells CASRGGNEQFF. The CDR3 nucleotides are TGTGCCAGCAGAGGAGGCAATGAGCAGTTCTTC.

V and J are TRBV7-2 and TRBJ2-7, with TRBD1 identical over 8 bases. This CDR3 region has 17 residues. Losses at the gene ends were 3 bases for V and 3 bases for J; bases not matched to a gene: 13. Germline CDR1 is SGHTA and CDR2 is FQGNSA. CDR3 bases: TGTGCCAGCAGCTTGGGGATATCGACAGGGGCCGACTACGAGCAGTACTTC. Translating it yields CASSLGISTGADYEQYF.

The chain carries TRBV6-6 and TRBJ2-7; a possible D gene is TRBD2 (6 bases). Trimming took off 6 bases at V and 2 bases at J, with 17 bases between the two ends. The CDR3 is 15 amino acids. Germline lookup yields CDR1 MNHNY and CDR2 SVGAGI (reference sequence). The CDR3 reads CASRDPGGYTYEQYF. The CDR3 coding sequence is TGTGCCAGCAGAGACCCCGGGGGATACACCTACGAGCAGTACTTC.

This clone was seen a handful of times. The CDR3 reads CAINADRDVTEAFF. The DNA of the CDR3 is TGTGCCATCAACGCCGACAGGGACGTCACTGAAGCTTTCTTT. The V call is TRBV10-3, the J call TRBJ1-1; 7 bases fit TRBD1. Germline CDR1 and CDR2: ENHRY and SYGVKD. The CDR3 totals 14 residues. Germline trimming cut 7 bases from V and 4 bases from J; bases unmatched to any gene: 9.

The CDR3 coding sequence is TGCAGCGTTGGGGAGCGGGGGCTTTCCTACGAGCAGTACTTC. This translates into CSVGERGLSYEQYF. The rearrangement links TRBV29-1 to TRBJ2-7, with TRBD2 matching 8 bases. This CDR3 region has 14 residues. CDR1 is SQVTM, CDR2 ANQGSEA, per germline. The junction had 6 bases not matched to a gene; V was cut back by 4 bases and J by 1 base.

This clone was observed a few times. CDR3 DNA sequence: TGCGCCAGCAGCCAAGATTGGCGGAATGAGCAGTTCTTC. This encodes CASSQDWRNEQFF. The chain joins TRBV4-1 to TRBJ2-1; D remains ambiguous. V was pared by 0 bases and J by 7 bases, with 7 bases between. CDR1 and CDR2 from the germline V gene are MGHRA and YSYEKL. CDR3 length: 13 residues.

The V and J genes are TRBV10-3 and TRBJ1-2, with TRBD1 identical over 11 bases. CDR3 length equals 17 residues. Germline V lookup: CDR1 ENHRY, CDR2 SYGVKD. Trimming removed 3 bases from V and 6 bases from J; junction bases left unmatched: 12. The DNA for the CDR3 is TGTGCCATCAGTGACCTAGGGCGCCAGGACAGGGGGCATGGCTACACCTTC. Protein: CAISDLGRQDRGHGYTF.

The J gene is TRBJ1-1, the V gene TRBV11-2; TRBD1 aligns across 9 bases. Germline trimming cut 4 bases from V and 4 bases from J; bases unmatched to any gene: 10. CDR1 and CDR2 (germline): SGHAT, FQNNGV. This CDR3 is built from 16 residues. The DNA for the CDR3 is TGTGCCAGCAGCTCGATGGGACAGGGACGCGGCACTGAAGCTTTCTTT. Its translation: CASSSMGQGRGTEAFF.

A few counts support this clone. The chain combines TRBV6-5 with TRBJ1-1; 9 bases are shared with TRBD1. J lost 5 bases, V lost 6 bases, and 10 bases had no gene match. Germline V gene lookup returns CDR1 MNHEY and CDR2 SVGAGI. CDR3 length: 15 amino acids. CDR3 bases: TGTGCCAGCAGCCAACAGGGACAGGGTTGGACTGAAGCTTTCTTT. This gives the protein CASSQQGQGWTEAFF.

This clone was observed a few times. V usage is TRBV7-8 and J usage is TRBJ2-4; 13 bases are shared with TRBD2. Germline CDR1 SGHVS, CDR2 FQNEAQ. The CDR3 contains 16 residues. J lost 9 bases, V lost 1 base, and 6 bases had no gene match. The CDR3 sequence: CASSLDRLAGGGIQYF. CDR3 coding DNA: TGTGCCAGCAGCTTAGACCGACTAGCGGGGGGTGGCATTCAGTACTTC.

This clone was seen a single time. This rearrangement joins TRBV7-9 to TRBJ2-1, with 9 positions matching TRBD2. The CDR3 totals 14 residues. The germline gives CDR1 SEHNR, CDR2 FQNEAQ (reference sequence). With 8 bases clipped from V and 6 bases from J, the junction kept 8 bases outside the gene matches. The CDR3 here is CASGRLAAPNEQFF. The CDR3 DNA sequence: TGTGCCAGCGGTCGACTAGCGGCTCCCAATGAGCAGTTCTTC.

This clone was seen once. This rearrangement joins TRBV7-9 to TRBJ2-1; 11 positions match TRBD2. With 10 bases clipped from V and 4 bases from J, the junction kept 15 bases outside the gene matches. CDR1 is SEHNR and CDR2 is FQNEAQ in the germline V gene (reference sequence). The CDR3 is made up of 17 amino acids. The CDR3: CATLQGAGTSGYNEQFF. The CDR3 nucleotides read TGTGCCACCCTCCAGGGGGCCGGGACTAGCGGTTACAATGAGCAGTTCTTC.

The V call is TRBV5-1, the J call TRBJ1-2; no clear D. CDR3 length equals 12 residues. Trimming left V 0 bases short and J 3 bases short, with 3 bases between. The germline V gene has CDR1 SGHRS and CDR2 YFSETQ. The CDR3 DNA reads TGCGCCAGCAGCTTGGCTCACTATGGCTACACCTTC. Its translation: CASSLAHYGYTF.

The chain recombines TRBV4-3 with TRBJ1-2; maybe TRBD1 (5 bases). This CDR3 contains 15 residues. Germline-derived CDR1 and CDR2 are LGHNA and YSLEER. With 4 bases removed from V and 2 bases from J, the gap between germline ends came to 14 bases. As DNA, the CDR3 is TGCGCCAGCAGCCCGACGGAGGGGAGCAACTATGGCTACACCTTC. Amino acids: CASSPTEGSNYGYTF.

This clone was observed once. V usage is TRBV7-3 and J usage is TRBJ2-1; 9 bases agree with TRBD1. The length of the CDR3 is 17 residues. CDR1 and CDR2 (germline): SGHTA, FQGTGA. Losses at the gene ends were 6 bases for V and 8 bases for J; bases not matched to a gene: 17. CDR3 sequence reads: CASSQKTGTGMFDEQFF. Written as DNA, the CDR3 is TGTGCCAGCAGTCAAAAAACCGGGACAGGGATGTTCGATGAGCAGTTCTTC.

In DNA form, the CDR3 reads TGTGCCAGCAGCTTAGGGAATGTAGCGGGGGCCAACACCGGGGAGCTGTTTTTT. This sequence encodes CASSLGNVAGANTGELFF. V is TRBV7-8 and J is TRBJ2-2; 9 positions match TRBD2. This CDR3 is built from 18 residues. V lost 1 base and J lost 2; bases outside the gene matches: 8. CDR1 is SGHVS, CDR2 FQNEAQ, per germline.

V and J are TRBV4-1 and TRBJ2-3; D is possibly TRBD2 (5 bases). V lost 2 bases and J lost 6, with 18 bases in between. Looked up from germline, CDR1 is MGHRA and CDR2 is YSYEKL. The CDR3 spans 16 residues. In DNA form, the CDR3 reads TGCGCCAGCAGCCAACCAGGACGGAGGAAGGGTGATACGCAGTATTTT. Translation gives CASSQPGRRKGDTQYF.

The CDR3 DNA sequence: TGTGCCAGCAGTCCTCCCGGGACAGGCTCCTACGAGCAGTACTTC. Its protein is CASSPPGTGSYEQYF. This sequence joins TRBV28 and TRBJ2-7, with TRBD1 identical over 8 bases. The junction had 6 bases not matched to a gene; V was cut back by 5 bases and J by 0 bases. This CDR3 has 15 residues. Germline-derived CDR1 and CDR2 are MDHEN and SYDVKM.

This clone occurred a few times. The CDR3 DNA reads TGCGCCAGCAGCTTGGCCCCCCCCGGGACAGACCTTTCCTACGAGCAGTACTTC. Protein: CASSLAPPGTDLSYEQYF. The chain joins TRBV5-1 to TRBJ2-7, with TRBD1 identical over 7 bases. Germline CDR1 SGHRS, CDR2 YFSETQ. CDR3 size: 18 residues. Trimming removed 0 bases from V and 1 base from J; junction bases left unmatched: 13.

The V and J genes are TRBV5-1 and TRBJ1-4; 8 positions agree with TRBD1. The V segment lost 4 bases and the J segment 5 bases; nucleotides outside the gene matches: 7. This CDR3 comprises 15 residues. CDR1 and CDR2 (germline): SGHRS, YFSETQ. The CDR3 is CASSRATGVNEKLFF. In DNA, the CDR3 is TGCGCCAGCAGCCGGGCGACAGGGGTGAATGAAAAACTGTTTTTT. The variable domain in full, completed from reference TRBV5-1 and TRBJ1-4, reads KAGVTQTPRYLIKTRGQQVTLSCSPISGHRSVSWYQQTPGQGLQFLFEYFSETQRNKGNFPGRFSGRQFSNSRSEMNVSTLELGDSALYLCASSRATGVNEKLFFGSGTQLSVL.

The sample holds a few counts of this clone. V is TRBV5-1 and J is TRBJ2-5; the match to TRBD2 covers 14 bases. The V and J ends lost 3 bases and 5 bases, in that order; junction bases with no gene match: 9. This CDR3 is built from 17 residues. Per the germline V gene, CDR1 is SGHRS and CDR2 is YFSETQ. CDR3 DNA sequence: TGCGCCAGCAGCTATGGGACTAGCGGGGGCCTGGGGGAGACCCAGTACTTC. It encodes CASSYGTSGGLGETQYF.

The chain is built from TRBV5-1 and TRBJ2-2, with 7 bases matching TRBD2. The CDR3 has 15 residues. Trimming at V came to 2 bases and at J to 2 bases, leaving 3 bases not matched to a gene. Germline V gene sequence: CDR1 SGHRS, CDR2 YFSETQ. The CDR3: CASSFSGVNTGELFF. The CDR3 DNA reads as TGCGCCAGCAGCTTCAGCGGGGTAAACACCGGGGAGCTGTTTTTT. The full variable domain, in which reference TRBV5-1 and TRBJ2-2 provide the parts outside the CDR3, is KAGVTQTPRYLIKTRGQQVTLSCSPISGHRSVSWYQQTPGQGLQFLFEYFSETQRNKGNFPGRFSGRQFSNSRSEMNVSTLELGDSALYLCASSFSGVNTGELFFGEGSRLTVL.

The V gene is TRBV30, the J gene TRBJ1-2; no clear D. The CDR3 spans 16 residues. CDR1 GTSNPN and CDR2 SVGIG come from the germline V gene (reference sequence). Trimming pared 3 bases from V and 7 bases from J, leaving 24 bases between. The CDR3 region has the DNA TGTGCCTGGAGCCCCTTAGGAGGGAACGGGCTGAGTGGCTACACCTTC. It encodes CAWSPLGGNGLSGYTF.